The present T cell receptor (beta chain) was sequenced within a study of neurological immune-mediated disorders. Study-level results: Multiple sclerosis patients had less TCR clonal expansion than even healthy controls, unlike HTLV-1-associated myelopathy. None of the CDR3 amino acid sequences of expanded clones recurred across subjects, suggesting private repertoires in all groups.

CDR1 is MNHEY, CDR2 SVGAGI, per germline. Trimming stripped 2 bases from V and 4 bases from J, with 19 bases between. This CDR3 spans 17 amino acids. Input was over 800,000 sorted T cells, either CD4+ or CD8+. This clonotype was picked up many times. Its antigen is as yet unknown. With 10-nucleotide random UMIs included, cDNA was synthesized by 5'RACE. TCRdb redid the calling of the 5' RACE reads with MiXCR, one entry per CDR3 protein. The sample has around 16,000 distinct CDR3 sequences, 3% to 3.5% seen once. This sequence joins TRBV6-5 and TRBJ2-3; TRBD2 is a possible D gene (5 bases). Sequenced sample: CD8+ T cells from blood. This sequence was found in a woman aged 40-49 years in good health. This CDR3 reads CASSYRQYEGAADTQYF. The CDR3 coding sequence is TGTGCCAGCAGTTACCGGCAATATGAGGGAGCCGCAGATACGCAGTATTTT.